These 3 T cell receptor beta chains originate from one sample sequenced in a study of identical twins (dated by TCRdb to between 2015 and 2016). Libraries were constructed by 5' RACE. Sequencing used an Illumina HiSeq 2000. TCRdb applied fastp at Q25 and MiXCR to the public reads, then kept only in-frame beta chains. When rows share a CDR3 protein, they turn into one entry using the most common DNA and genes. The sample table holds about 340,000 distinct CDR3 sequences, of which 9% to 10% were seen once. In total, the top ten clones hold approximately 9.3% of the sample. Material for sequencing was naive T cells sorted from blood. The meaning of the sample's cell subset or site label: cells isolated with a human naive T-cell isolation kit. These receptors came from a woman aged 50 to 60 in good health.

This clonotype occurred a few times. Written as DNA, the CDR3 is TGCGCCAGCAGCCAACTCACGGACAGGGAATATGGCTACACCTTC. It encodes CASSQLTDREYGYTF. This rearrangement joins TRBV4-1 to TRBJ1-2; 8 bases line up with TRBD1. From germline, CDR1 is MGHRA and CDR2 YSYEKL. V lost 2 bases to trimming and J lost 5 bases; unmatched junction nucleotides: 7. The CDR3 is made up of 15 amino acids.

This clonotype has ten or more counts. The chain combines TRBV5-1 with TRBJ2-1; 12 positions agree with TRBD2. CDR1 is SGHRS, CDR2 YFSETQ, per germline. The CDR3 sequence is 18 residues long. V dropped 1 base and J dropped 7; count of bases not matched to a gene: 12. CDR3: CASSLTFLAGGPDNEQFF. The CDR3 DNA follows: TGCGCCAGCAGCTTGACGTTCCTAGCGGGAGGGCCCGATAATGAGCAGTTCTTC.

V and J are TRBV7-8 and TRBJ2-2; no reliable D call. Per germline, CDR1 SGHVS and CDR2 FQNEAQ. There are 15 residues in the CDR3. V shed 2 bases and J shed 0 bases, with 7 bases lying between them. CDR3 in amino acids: CASSLFLTNTGELFF. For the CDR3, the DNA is TGTGCCAGCAGCTTATTTCTTACGAACACCGGGGAGCTGTTTTTT.